This T cell receptor beta chain was identified in a study of Graves' ophthalmopathy and Graves' hyperthyroidism. In this sample, this clonotype turned up many times. Its antigen remains unidentified. Transcripts of RNA were the source for amplifying TCR beta CDR3 regions. The library came from an HTBI-primed first-round RT-PCR and a second-round multiplex PCR. TCRdb fed the multiplex PCR reads into MiXCR, producing one record per CDR3 protein. The data hold 300,000 or so distinct CDR3 sequences, with roughly 16% observed a single time. The CDR3 length is 13 residues. Germline V gene lookup returns CDR1 SQVTM and CDR2 ANQGSEA. Between the trimmed V and J ends, which lost 3 bases and 5 bases, there was a span of 13 bases. Notes on the study in general: Detection in blood was also observed for most expanded thyroid clonotypes above 0.001 frequency.

Thyroid ultrasound, orbital computed tomography, TRAb, serum thyroxine and clinical symptoms formed the basis of diagnosis. This chain connects TRBV29-1 to TRBJ2-5; TRBD2 is a possible D gene (6 bases). The sequenced sample was peripheral blood. This clonotype was obtained from an adult man with Graves' ophthalmopathy. The CDR3 DNA follows: TGCAGCGTTGAGGGGGGAATTCGGGAGACCCAGTACTTC. Its translation is CSVEGGIRETQYF.